The TCR beta chain described here comes from a study of high-grade serous ovarian cancer treatment subgroups. About the research overall: Each sample yielded on average approximately 7,700 unique TCR beta rearrangements from 14,000 or so reads. General study findings and limits: Repertoire similarity ranged 0.11 to 0.79 between tumors of one patient. Higher neoantigen levels went with greater TCR clonal relatedness. CDR1 and CDR2 were left unanalyzed; analyses focused on CDR3.

Measured with immunoSEQ multiplex PCR; TCRdb has only the in-frame clones, and not every one. The table has fewer than 35,000 clones, about 80% seen once. Tumor samples were obtained before definitive surgery or chemotherapy. On this clone itself: Its cognate antigen is unknown.

The origin of this receptor is a human donor with high-grade serous ovarian cancer. Sequencing was carried out using tumor tissue.

In DNA form, the CDR3 reads TGTGCCAGCTCACCAATTGACGGGCCCCTCGGGGCCAACGTCCTGACTTTC. Protein: CASSPIDGPLGANVLTF. This chain connects TRBV18 to TRBJ2-6; no firm D call. Trimming pared 2 bases from V and 4 bases from J, leaving 15 bases between. The CDR3 covers 17 residues. Germline CDR1 and CDR2: KGHSH and LQKENI.